These T cell receptor beta chains were read from a single sample in a study of T cell repertoires in cytomegalovirus infection. One entry per CDR3 protein, called by TCRdb with MiXCR from the reads. The sample shows 450,000 to 650,000 distinct CDR3 sequences, 40% of them seen only once. These receptors have no identified antigens. This sample comprised cultured PBMCs, obtained from culture after CMV antigen stimulation. Every receptor here comes from a human donor in good health (CMV status not recorded). Some clones in this sample may be carry-over from other donors' samples. The CDR3 runs from the conserved cysteine through the conserved F or W. The order of the fields is J gene, V gene, CDR3 length, clone size, D gene, CDR3 protein, CDR3 DNA. A D gene is named only where the DNA matches it firmly. Where a row states a size, it is once, few, many or the class of an expanded clone; other rows omit it.

>TRBJ2-6|TRBV12-3/TRBV12-4|19|.|TRBD2
CASSFPPGLANFGANVLTF
TGTGCCAGCAGTTTTCCTCCGGGACTAGCGAATTTTGGGGCCAACGTCCTGACTTTC
>TRBJ2-1|TRBV5-4|14|few|TRBD2
CATSTSGSRDEQFF
TGTGCCACAAGTACTAGCGGGAGTAGAGATGAGCAGTTCTTC
>TRBJ1-3|TRBV20-1|15|.|.
CSAAPHANSGNTIYF
TGCAGTGCCGCGCCGCACGCCAACTCTGGAAACACCATATATTTT
>TRBJ2-5|TRBV30|15|.|TRBD2
CAWSAAGGPGETQYF
TGTGCCTGGAGTGCGGCGGGAGGGCCGGGGGAGACCCAGTACTTC
>TRBJ2-3|TRBV6-2/TRBV6-3|12|.|.
CASSQGPVSQYF
TGTGCCAGCAGCCAAGGACCTGTGTCGCAGTATTTT
>TRBJ2-7|TRBV6-2/TRBV6-3|13|few|.
CASVSGSTYEQYF
TGTGCCAGCGTCAGCGGGTCCACCTACGAGCAGTACTTC
>TRBJ2-7|TRBV7-2|16|few|TRBD2
CASSPSGLALGGEQYF
TGTGCCAGCAGCCCATCGGGACTAGCGTTGGGTGGCGAGCAGTACTTC
>TRBJ1-5|TRBV5-1|16|.|.
CASSLEWGGSNQPQHF
TGCGCCAGCAGCTTGGAATGGGGAGGCAGCAATCAGCCCCAGCATTTT
>TRBJ2-3|TRBV24-1|14|few|.
CATSDPSGLDTQYF
TGTGCCACCAGTGACCCTTCGGGTCTCGATACGCAGTATTTT
>TRBJ1-3|TRBV4-3|16|few|.
CASSQNLRDGGNTIYF
TGCGCCAGCAGCCAAAACCTCCGGGACGGTGGAAACACCATATATTTT
>TRBJ2-2|TRBV12-3/TRBV12-4|13|.|.
CTSSSRSPGELFF
TGTACCAGCAGTTCTCGGTCGCCCGGGGAGCTGTTTTTT
>TRBJ1-6|TRBV7-2|16|.|.
CASSLTGTQYNSPLHF
TGTGCCAGCAGCCTCACCGGGACACAGTATAATTCACCCCTCCACTTT
>TRBJ1-5|TRBV20-1|13|once|.
CSAAQGVGQPQHF
TGCAGTGCCGCACAGGGAGTTGGTCAGCCCCAGCATTTT
>TRBJ1-1|TRBV4-1|12|.|.
CASSQGTYEAFF
TGCGCCAGCAGCCAAGGTACCTACGAAGCTTTCTTT
>TRBJ1-4|TRBV28|15|few|TRBD1
CASSLTGGLNEKLFF
TGTGCCAGCAGTTTAACAGGGGGCCTTAATGAAAAACTGTTTTTT
>TRBJ1-2|TRBV20-1|13|.|TRBD1
CSARRDRNYGYTF
TGCAGTGCTAGAAGGGACAGGAACTATGGCTACACCTTC
>TRBJ2-3|TRBV7-2|15|many|.
CASSPQQRSTDTQYF
TGTGCCAGCAGCCCTCAGCAGCGGAGCACAGATACGCAGTATTTT